This note documents a single TCR beta chain sequence. Its antigen is not yet known. No base-level quality is on record; no much larger clone is a single base apart. Taken from cysteine to phenylalanine, the CDR3 has 16 residues. Just CDR3 DNA is preserved here, 48 bases in frame from base 1. V lost 0 bases and J lost 10 bases, and the count of bases not matched to a germline gene is 9. From a lookup of the germline V gene, CDR1 and CDR2 are MGHRA and YSYEKL. The entry originates in a study of blood T cell repertoires in COVID-19 (TCRdb year 2020). About the investigation overall: Collaborator samples came from the United States, Italy and Spain and covered acute and convalescent phases of COVID-19. The prospective study material was composed of cDNA or gDNA derived from T cells, B-cell-depleted T cells, or PBMCs. Samples were obtained from the ongoing ImmuneRACE study (first 160 participants) and from 1,254 subjects provided by 6 global collaborators. The sample metadata nearly always contained a de-identified subject ID, COVID-19 status, age in years and sex. The dataset comprised deeply sampled blood TCRbeta repertoires from subjects exposed to, actively infected with, or recovered from COVID-19. Where HLA class I and class II types were available, the types were taken from metadata supplied by the sample provider, not from assay-based typing. The repertoires were released in a freely available public database meant as a resource for research on the immune response to SARS-CoV-2. The paper as a whole reports these results and caveats: The quantity of clinical and demographic metadata differed by source and by participant and was supplied without curation.

Collaborating institutions collected whole blood in K2EDTA tubes following their own protocols. For TCRbeta analysis, collaborators shipped samples in one of three forms: frozen whole blood, isolated PBMCs, or DNA extracted from either of those sample types. TCRbeta CDR3 regions were amplified from genomic DNA using the immunoSEQ Assay, a bias-controlled multiplex PCR. Per the original workflow: The number of nucleated cells in each sample was estimated from the amplification of reference gene primers within the assay. Sequence reads were collapsed and filtered to measure the absolute abundance of every unique TCRbeta CDR3 rearrangement. For each sample, productive Simpson clonality was calculated as the square root of Simpson's diversity index across productive rearrangements. This is the immuneACCESS table as TCRdb keeps it, with only in-frame sequences that have V and J called. A part of the clones is gone; compared with another copy, unresolved V genes explain less than half, and the rest is unexplained. V and J calls and clone size follow that table, whereas D and trimming were derived from the DNA. The sample table records roughly 36,000 clones; about 87% of these occur just once. The top ten constitute less than 25% of the sample.

The specimen sequenced was peripheral blood. The chain employs TRBV4-1 and TRBJ2-1; a stretch of 10 junction bases matches TRBD2. This TCR came from a man aged 45-65 years with active or convalescent COVID-19. Here is the DNA: TGCGCCAGCAGCCAAGATGGGGCGCTAGCGGGAGAGGAGCAGTTCTTC. This yields the protein CASSQDGALAGEEQFF.